The subject of this entry is one TCR beta chain. This sample was taken from a study of blood T cell repertoires in COVID-19. Across the whole study: COVID-19 samples collected from the United States, Italy and Spain covered acute and convalescent phases. The cDNA or gDNA used as material had been derived from T cells, B-cell-depleted T cells, or PBMCs.

Per the study methods: Cell counts per sample came from amplifying reference gene primers. Some clones are missing from TCRdb's copy, which holds only in-frame ones; the method was immunoSEQ multiplex PCR. D and trimming come from the DNA, and the V and J calls and clone size come from that table. This sample carries about 180,000 clones, under 85% of them seen once, and the ten largest clones take around 7.3%. Seattle cases were enrolled at active infection and followed longitudinally. V was cut by 1 base and J by 0 bases, with 9 bases left in between. CDR1 is SGHTA, CDR2 FQGNSA, per germline. There are 15 residues in the CDR3.

The clonotype comes from a woman aged 70-85 years with COVID-19, enrolled during active disease. Sequencing was carried out using peripheral blood. J is TRBJ1-1 and V is TRBV7-2; D gene unclear. In nucleotides, the CDR3 is TGTGCCAGCAGCTTAGTTTGGACTCTGAACACTGAAGCTTTCTTT. This translates into CASSLVWTLNTEAFF.